A selection of T cell receptor beta chains follows, all from one sample in a study of glioma-infiltrating T cells. Using its own MiXCR run on the multiplex PCR reads, TCRdb lists one record per CDR3 protein. The sample carries 170,000 or so distinct CDR3 sequences, roughly 45% recorded once. The source material was glioma tissue, nonneoplastic brain tissue, or PBMCs (not recorded which). All receptors come from a human donor with low-grade glioma or glioblastoma, undergoing nonglioma brain surgery, or in good health (not recorded which). The CDR3 runs from the conserved cysteine through the conserved F or W. Fields, in order: J gene, V gene, CDR3 protein.

TRBJ1-5 TRBV7-9 CASSLNNQPQHF
TRBJ2-2 TRBV7-4 CASSLGISSDTGELFF
TRBJ1-5 TRBV7-9 CASSARNQPQHF
TRBJ2-1 TRBV10-3 CAMGITDEQFF
TRBJ2-2 TRBV19 CASSISLTNTGELFF
TRBJ2-3 TRBV15 CATSSRGAGTDTQYF
TRBJ2-1 TRBV3-1 CASSQVGRPPNEQFF
TRBJ2-1 TRBV28 CARPGVAGSNEQFF
TRBJ1-1 TRBV6-1 CASSQQNTEAFF
TRBJ2-3 TRBV2 CASSLAGGPADTQCF
TRBJ2-7 TRBV20-1 CSAPSTKGFNEQYF
TRBJ2-7 TRBV6-5 CVSSFGRSSYEQYF
TRBJ2-5 TRBV20-1 CSATIRDTQYF
TRBJ2-3 TRBV29-1 CSVHPSGMTDTQYF
TRBJ1-1 TRBV28 CASTGQGKGILKAFF
TRBJ2-1 TRBV6-1 CASELAGNNEQFF
TRBJ2-7 TRBV27 CASSSRTGPYEQYF
TRBJ2-1 TRBV3-1 CASSQRASNEQFF
TRBJ2-1 TRBV6-1 CARTGLAGGHNEQFF
TRBJ1-2 TRBV2 CASMGRQGDGYTF
TRBJ1-1 TRBV5-1 CASSVGDRSNTEAFF
TRBJ1-1 TRBV7-3 CASSSDRDPLNTEAFF
TRBJ2-7 TRBV2 CASSAVSGIEQYF
TRBJ2-3 TRBV27 CASKHTSTDTQYF
TRBJ2-5 TRBV3-1 CSSSQVGRGRETQYF
TRBJ2-1 TRBV28 CAGSETSAAFNEQFF
TRBJ2-3 TRBV7-3 CASSTGLAGVSDTQYF
TRBJ2-2 TRBV20-1 CSARPLGSLPGELFF
TRBJ2-1 TRBV6-1 CASSPPLLGGEQFF
TRBJ2-7 TRBV28 CASSLRTALGSYEQYF
TRBJ2-7 TRBV2 CASSGSGNAYEQYF
TRBJ2-1 TRBV9 CASSVDPRDILSSYNEQFF
TRBJ2-7 TRBV28 CASGGESYRREQYF
TRBJ2-7 TRBV9 CASSATGGRYEQYF
TRBJ2-3 TRBV4-2 CASSSGTTSTDAQYF
TRBJ1-1 TRBV7-3 CASSAAVGTEAFF
TRBJ2-3 TRBV28 CASSLWGPGLEGHTQYF
TRBJ2-3 TRBV28 CTSSQLPNTQYF
TRBJ2-2 TRBV18 CASSPSAGELFF
TRBJ1-5 TRBV28 CASSLFRVRNHPQHF
TRBJ1-2 TRBV4-3 CASSKAQGYGYTF
TRBJ2-7 TRBV20-1 CSAGKYNEQYF